This paragraph reports one T cell receptor beta chain. Each CDR3 protein is one row after TCRdb ran MiXCR on the 5' RACE reads. Of tens of thousands of distinct CDR3 sequences in the sample, around 8.5% were seen once. The data were taken from a study of early T cells in non-severe SARS-CoV-2 infection. The specimen sequenced was whole blood. This receptor was obtained from an adult who was a healthcare worker with PCR-confirmed SARS-CoV-2 infection or an uninfected control (not recorded which).

The CDR3 protein is CSARDGRAGAIGGEQYF. The CDR3 DNA reads TGCAGTGCTAGGGACGGAAGGGCGGGGGCGATTGGAGGCGAGCAGTACTTC. The chain carries TRBV20-1 and TRBJ2-7; tentative D call: TRBD2 (7 bases). The CDR3 is 17 residues long. Trimming shortened V by 3 bases and J by 6 bases, and 27 bases separated the two germline ends. Germline V CDR1 and CDR2: DFQATT, SNEGSKA (reference sequence).